Listed below are T cell receptor beta chains from one sample, sequenced in a study of T cell clonotyping in hematopoietic cell transplantation. This table comes from immunoSEQ multiplex PCR, and its TCRdb copy is limited to in-frame clones, with some not included. The data contain some 40,000 clones, around 94% of them seen just once; the ten biggest clones take up about 0.81%. The sequenced material came from peripheral blood mononuclear cells. The origin of the receptors is a woman between 45 and 65 years old in good health. Some clones in this sample may be carry-over from other donors' samples. Both conserved end residues are part of each CDR3. The order of the fields is J gene, D gene, V gene, clone size, CDR3 DNA, CDR3 protein. D genes are given only for firm matches. Some rows mark clone size as missing; the rest say once, few, many or name a class of expanded clone.

TRBJ1-5,TRBD1,TRBV4-3,NA,TGCGCCAGCAGCCAAGGCCAGGGGGATCAGCCCCAGCATTTT,CASSQGQGDQPQHF
TRBJ2-7,TRBD1,TRBV9,NA,TGTGCCAGCAGCCCAGGACAGGGACCCTACGAGCAGTACTTC,CASSPGQGPYEQYF
TRBJ2-7,NA,TRBV4-2,NA,TGTGCCAGCAGCCAAGCCAGGGGGGGCTACGAGCAGTACTTC,CASSQARGGYEQYF
TRBJ1-1,NA,TRBV2,NA,TGTGCCAGCAGTCGTTCCTGGGTAGCTGAAGCTTTCTTT,CASSRSWVAEAFF
TRBJ2-4,NA,TRBV2,NA,TGTGCCAGCCGCGTGGGATGGTCCGCCAAAAACATTCAGTACTTC,CASRVGWSAKNIQYF
TRBJ1-2,NA,TRBV29-1,NA,TGCAGCGTCGGACAGCCATCGGGCTACACCTTC,CSVGQPSGYTF
TRBJ2-5,TRBD2,TRBV28,once,TGTGCCAGCATTCTTAGCGGGCAAGAGACCCAGTACTTC,CASILSGQETQYF
TRBJ1-2,TRBD1,TRBV11-3,NA,TGTGCCAGCAGCTCGGACAGGCGCAACTATGGCTACACCTTC,CASSSDRRNYGYTF
TRBJ2-2,NA,TRBV28,NA,TGTGCCAGCAGCCAAGGGGAGGGGGGAGTCGGCGGGGAGCTGTTTTTT,CASSQGEGGVGGELFF
TRBJ1-2,NA,TRBV19,NA,TGTGCCAGTAGTATGAGGGTGAATCTCTATGGCTACACCTTC,CASSMRVNLYGYTF
TRBJ2-7,TRBD2,TRBV7-2,NA,TGTGCCAGCAGCTTAGAAGGGACTAGCGGGGGGAACGAGCAGTACTTC,CASSLEGTSGGNEQYF
TRBJ2-7,TRBD2,TRBV11-1,NA,TGTGCCAGCAGCCAAACTAGCGGGGCCTACGAGCAGTACTTC,CASSQTSGAYEQYF
TRBJ1-2,NA,TRBV5-1,NA,TGCGCCAGCAGCAACCAGGGCGGAACCTATGGCTACACCTTC,CASSNQGGTYGYTF
TRBJ1-1,NA,TRBV4-3,NA,TGCGCCAGCAGCCAAGATGGACTCACTGAAGCTTTCTTT,CASSQDGLTEAFF
TRBJ2-7,TRBD1,TRBV19,NA,TGTGCCAGTAGTATACGGACAGGGGAAGCCGAGCAGTACTTC,CASSIRTGEAEQYF
TRBJ1-1,NA,TRBV4-1,NA,TGCGCCAGCAGCCCCGGACCAAGACGGACTGAAGCTTTCTTT,CASSPGPRRTEAFF
TRBJ2-7,NA,TRBV7-9,NA,TGTGCCAGCAGCTTAGTAGGAACAGGATCTACCTACGAGCAGTACTTC,CASSLVGTGSTYEQYF
TRBJ2-1,TRBD1,TRBV7-9,NA,TGTGCCAGCAGCACTTCCGGGACAGGGGCGAACAATGAGCAGTTCTTC,CASSTSGTGANNEQFF
TRBJ2-5,NA,TRBV7-2,NA,TGTGCCAGCGTTCGGAGGGGCACAGAAGAGACCCAGTACTTC,CASVRRGTEETQYF
TRBJ2-1,NA,TRBV7-6,NA,TGTGCCAGCAGCATAAATCCCGGCCGTTTCAGCTCCTACAATGAGCAGTTCTTC,CASSINPGRFSSYNEQFF
TRBJ1-5,NA,TRBV7-2,NA,TGTGCCAGCAGCACAACGGCCGTTTATCAGCCCCAGCATTTT,CASSTTAVYQPQHF
TRBJ2-3,NA,TRBV30,NA,TGTGCCTGGAGTCCCCGACCTAGTACGCAGTATTTT,CAWSPRPSTQYF
TRBJ2-6,NA,TRBV6-4,once,TGTGCCAGTCGTGGAGGGGCCAACGTCCTGACTTTC,CASRGGANVLTF
TRBJ1-2,NA,TRBV4-1,NA,TGCGCCAGCAGCCACCAGGGAATTAACTATGGCTACACCTTC,CASSHQGINYGYTF
TRBJ1-2,NA,TRBV6-6,NA,TGTGCCAGCAGTTACTCTAATCCTAACTATGGCTACACCTTC,CASSYSNPNYGYTF
TRBJ2-5,NA,TRBV7-2,NA,TGTGCCAGCAGCTCATCGCTGAGGGGGACCCAGTACTTC,CASSSSLRGTQYF
TRBJ2-3,TRBD2,TRBV7-3,NA,TGTGCCAGCAGCCCTTTCGGGACTAGCGGGGTCACAGATACGCAGTATTTT,CASSPFGTSGVTDTQYF
TRBJ1-1,NA,TRBV4-3,NA,TGCGCCAGCAGCCAACTGATGAACACTGAAGCTTTCTTT,CASSQLMNTEAFF
TRBJ2-3,TRBD2,TRBV4-3,NA,TGCGCCAGCAGCCAAGAGACGGAAGCGGGGTTCACAGATACGCAGTATTTT,CASSQETEAGFTDTQYF